A selection of T cell receptor beta chains follows, all from one sample in a study of cytomegalovirus exposure and HLA in healthy donors. Measured with immunoSEQ multiplex PCR; TCRdb has only the in-frame clones, and not every one. The table for this sample gives tens of thousands of clones. Sequencing was performed on PBMCs. The receptors come from a female donor in good health and CMV-seronegative. Each CDR3 is given without its conserved first and last residue.

>TRBV19
ASRRTSGNTGELF
>TRBV25-1
ASQDRVNTEAF
>TRBV7-8
ASSLLRDRVYEQY
>TRBV30
AWGPAGGRTYEQY
>TRBV5-4
ASSSSLEMHEQY
>TRBV5-4
ASSLPGQEAF
>TRBV5-1
ASSLSGGNYGYT
>TRBV2
ASSIGRGHEQY
>TRBV7-7
ASSLQGLGETQY
>TRBV7-9
ASSLGGQGYGYT
>TRBV30
AWGVPGTRNTGELF
>TRBV15
ATSPRRDTEAF
>TRBV11-3
ASSPTGIYEQY
>TRBV4-2
ASSSAGTGGSGANVLT
>TRBV14
ASSHAGNYEQY
>TRBV7-9
ASSSDSKGYNEQF
>TRBV6-1
ASSEAGQGGEQY
>TRBV7-9
ASSRRQGFEQF
>TRBV27
ASSRQGNGNSPLH
>TRBV29-1
SVVRQLGAEAF
>TRBV2
ASSDALREDTQY
>TRBV4-2
ASSQVQPGTGTTDTQY
>TRBV11-3
ASSSGGYEAF
>TRBV11-2
ASSLVQSAIDGYT
>TRBV4-3
ASSQELQGKPQH
>TRBV7-3
ASSLFQGWEQY
>TRBV6-1
ASSEIQGPLEQY
>TRBV7-3
ASSLRQQNTEAF
>TRBV2
ASGIGTMYEQY
>TRBV4-1
ASSPGLAGGPVRYEQY
>TRBV9
ASTEGALGANVLT
>TRBV9
ASSVVGGADEQY
>TRBV30
AWGGRETQY
>TRBV11-1
ASTSDDPSYEQY
>TRBV2
ASSSSTYNEQF
>TRBV6-6
ASSYRAGSRYGYT
>TRBV4-1
ASSQVFGGPSYNEQF
>TRBV13
ASSANRGRTEAF
>TRBV2
ASSETEYSNQPQH
>TRBV13
ASSHQGDEQY
>TRBV5-1
ASSLPSGSGTGELF
>TRBV6-5
ASSFTSEGVPGELF